These T cell receptor beta chains were read from a single sample in a study of human T cells and chemical hapten exposure. TCRdb re-called the RACE reads with MiXCR, one entry per CDR3 protein. Here the sample spans about 82,000 distinct CDR3 sequences, 11% being singletons. This sample comprised whole blood, obtained in connection with sensitization to the hapten diphenylcyclopropenone (DPC). Receptors were obtained from a woman aged 45-59 years with alopecia areata. Some clones in this sample may be carry-over from other donors' samples. CDR3s include the opening cysteine and the closing phenylalanine or tryptophan.

TRBV5-1,CASSLRGAGWTYEQYF
TRBV5-8,CASSLKTAAAPQHF
TRBV5-1,CASSSRQPGGSYNEQFF
TRBV9,CASSVWADGGYEQYF
TRBV12-3/TRBV12-4,CASSLGGGIYEQYF
TRBV11-2,CASSLGLAGTLEQYF
TRBV28,CASSLYRRQETQYF
TRBV6-5,CASSRQPNYQPQHF
TRBV20-1,CSARTVTYEQYF
TRBV2,CASSYQGQETQYF
TRBV7-3,CASSLEGSGANVLTF
TRBV6-4,CTSSDSSGSAHEQFF
TRBV28,CASSLFGTGGEKLFF
TRBV20-1,CSARGAGSPTDTQYF
TRBV7-2,CASSALGSYEQYF
TRBV19,CASTRASGNQPQHF
TRBV4-3,CASSQETVGYEQYF
TRBV20-1,CSASRRLGTYEQYF
TRBV7-9,CASSLAFGGEETQYF
TRBV20-1,CSPHRLADRNTGELFF
TRBV7-2,CASSLSQGAPYEQYF
TRBV29-1,CSVATSISEQFF
TRBV7-9,CASSLTGAATGELFF
TRBV7-9,CASTSQPNNEQFF
TRBV27,CASNREGADTQYF
TRBV2,CASSPSGSSTDTQYF
TRBV28,CASSFGAGYNEQFF
TRBV5-1,CASSSYGTDTQYF
TRBV7-9,CASSARGSTENTGELFF
TRBV28,CASSPRGSGRGADTQYF
TRBV18,CASSPSGQGNQPQHF
TRBV9,CASSVSYNQPQHF
TRBV28,CASTVGAYEQYF
TRBV7-2,CASGPEGGAPGELFF
TRBV28,CASRKRWGYGYTF
TRBV7-9,CASSSPGTSGSLQTNVLTF
TRBV11-2,CASSLELAGELFF
TRBV11-2,CASSLDVFLDTQYF
TRBV7-2,CASSLRGTVNTGELFF
TRBV19,CASSTRTGYTDTQYF
TRBV9,CASTETRELFF
TRBV29-1,CSVVSRHTDTQYF
TRBV20-1,CSATGTSGRVTDTQYF
TRBV29-1,CSVRTGSSYNEQFF